These T cell receptor beta chains were read from a single sample in a study of T cell repertoires in aging, cancer and after chemotherapy. TCRdb reprocessed the multiplex PCR reads via MiXCR and lists one record per CDR3 protein. The table shows 920 or so distinct CDR3 sequences, with 20% to 30% occurring only once. Sequenced material: blood. The receptors come from a human donor with a blood cancer. The CDR3 runs from the conserved cysteine through the conserved F or W. Each record gives: J gene, clone size, V gene, D gene, CDR3 protein, CDR3 DNA. A D gene is named only where the DNA matches it firmly. Clone size is stated in some rows and not others, as once, few, many or a class when expanded.

TRBJ1-1 medium-sized TRBV19 TRBD1 CASSMGTGVNTEAFF TGTGCCAGTAGTATGGGGACAGGCGTCAACACTGAAGCTTTCTTT
TRBJ2-5 medium-sized TRBV5-4 NA CASRYAGNAKETQYF TGTGCCAGCAGGTATGCCGGGAACGCCAAAGAGACCCAGTACTTC
TRBJ1-5 medium-sized TRBV19 NA CASSIGPDQPQHF TGTGCCAGTAGTATAGGTCCAGATCAGCCCCAGCATTTT
TRBJ2-1 medium-sized TRBV20-1 TRBD2 CSARGRLAGEKEQFF TGCAGTGCTAGAGGGAGACTAGCGGGAGAAAAAGAGCAGTTCTTC
TRBJ1-6 few TRBV4-2 NA CASSQDRGGLGDSPLHF TGCGCCAGCAGCCAAGACCGGGGGGGCTTAGGGGATTCACCCCTCCACTTT
TRBJ2-4 medium-sized TRBV20-1 NA CSARAPLRAKNIQYF TGCAGTGCTAGGGCCCCCCTGCGAGCCAAAAACATTCAGTACTTC
TRBJ2-5 large TRBV19 NA CASSLGGAGETQYF TGTGCCAGTAGCCTTGGGGGGGCTGGAGAGACCCAGTACTTC
TRBJ2-1 large TRBV19 TRBD1 CASSPADRGILDEQFF TGTGCCAGTAGTCCCGCGGACAGGGGTATCTTAGATGAGCAGTTCTTC
TRBJ1-2 medium-sized TRBV27 NA CASSLEGAGFGYTF TGTGCCAGCAGTTTGGAGGGAGCGGGGTTTGGCTACACCTTC
TRBJ2-1 few TRBV6-5 NA CASRGQAGDEQFF TGTGCCAGCAGGGGACAGGCGGGAGATGAGCAGTTCTTC
TRBJ2-3 NA TRBV2 NA CASRADLAPTSTDTQYF TGTGCCAGCAGGGCCGATCTTGCGCCGACTAGCACAGATACGCAGTATTTT
TRBJ2-7 hyperexpanded TRBV6-5 NA CASKAGSSYEQYF TGTGCCAGCAAGGCAGGTAGCTCCTACGAGCAGTACTTC
TRBJ2-1 medium-sized TRBV5-5 TRBD2 CASSLVPSGRSPDYNEQFF TGTGCCAGCAGCTTGGTGCCTAGCGGGAGATCTCCGGACTACAATGAGCAGTTCTTC
TRBJ1-5 large TRBV29-1 NA CSVAEAGNQPQHF TGCAGCGTTGCTGAGGCAGGCAATCAGCCCCAGCATTTT
TRBJ2-5 NA TRBV7-2 NA CASSPTRSEVKTQYF TGTGCTAGCAGCCCCACACGAAGTGAAGTAAAGACCCAGTACTTC
TRBJ2-7 medium-sized TRBV18 TRBD2 CASSRPSGSKDEQYF TGTGCCAGCTCAAGACCAAGCGGGAGTAAAGACGAGCAGTACTTC
TRBJ2-1 medium-sized TRBV5-1 TRBD2 CASSPSGYSGRVDEQFF TGCGCCAGCAGCCCATCGGGTTATAGCGGGAGGGTAGATGAGCAGTTCTTC
TRBJ1-1 NA TRBV20-1 NA CSARGGNTEAFF TGCAGTGCCAGAGGGGGAAACACTGAAGCTTTCTTT
TRBJ2-5 NA TRBV20-1 TRBD2 CSARVPGLAGVETQYF TGCAGTGCGCGCGTACCGGGACTAGCGGGAGTAGAGACCCAGTACTTC
TRBJ2-1 NA TRBV11-2 TRBD2 CASSEPSGRSPDYNEQFF TGTGCCAGCAGCGAGCCTAGCGGGAGATCTCCGGACTACAATGAGCAGTTCTTC
TRBJ2-2 large TRBV5-5 NA CASSPQDTQNTGELFF TGTGCCAGCAGCCCCCAGGACACTCAGAACACCGGGGAGCTGTTTTTT
TRBJ2-3 few TRBV6-5 TRBD2 CASRLKARGLAGGDTQYF TGTGCCAGCAGACTCAAGGCCAGAGGACTAGCGGGAGGAGATACGCAGTATTTT
TRBJ2-3 NA TRBV6-5 NA CASSYSIQGAGGLDTQYF TGTGCCAGCAGTTACTCGATACAGGGGGCGGGAGGGCTAGATACGCAGTATTTT
TRBJ2-1 medium-sized TRBV20-1 TRBD2 CSATKSGTSVSLF TGCAGTGCTACGAAGTCCGGGACTAGCGTCTCTCTCTTC
TRBJ1-1 NA TRBV5-5 NA CGSSLEDIGVWDTEAFF TGTGGCAGCAGCTTGGAGGACATTGGCGTGTGGGACACTGAAGCTTTCTTT
TRBJ2-3 NA TRBV18 NA CASSPQTGGAGGLDTQYF TGTGCCAGCTCACCACAGACAGGGGGCGCGGGAGGGCTAGATACGCAGTATTTT
TRBJ2-2 large TRBV5-6 NA CASSFISGGELFF TGTGCCAGCAGCTTCATTTCGGGTGGGGAGCTGTTTTTT